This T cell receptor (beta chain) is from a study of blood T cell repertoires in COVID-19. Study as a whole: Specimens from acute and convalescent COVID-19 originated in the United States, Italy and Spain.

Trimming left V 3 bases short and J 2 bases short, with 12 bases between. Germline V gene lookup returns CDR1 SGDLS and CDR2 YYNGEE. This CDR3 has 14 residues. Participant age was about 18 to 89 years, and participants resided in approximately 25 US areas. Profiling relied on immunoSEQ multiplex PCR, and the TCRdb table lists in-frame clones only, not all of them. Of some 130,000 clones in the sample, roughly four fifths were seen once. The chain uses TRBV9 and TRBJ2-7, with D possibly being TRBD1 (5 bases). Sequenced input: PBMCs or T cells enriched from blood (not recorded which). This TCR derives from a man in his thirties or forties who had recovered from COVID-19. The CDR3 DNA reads TGTGCCAGCAGCGCCGGACATACTACCTACGAGCAGTACTTC. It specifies CASSAGHTTYEQYF.